The 27 T cell receptor beta chains given below trace back to one sample, sequenced in a study of CD8 T cells in ankylosing spondylitis. TCRdb recomputed calls from the 5' RACE reads with MiXCR, one row per CDR3 protein. The sample comprises about 360,000 distinct CDR3 sequences, 20% of which are singletons, and less than 15% rests with the top ten. The sequencing sample was made of blood, either unsorted or a sorted T cell fraction (not recorded which). These receptor sequences come from a male donor with ankylosing spondylitis or in good health (not recorded which).

This clonotype has more than one count but fewer than ten. The V gene is TRBV21-1, the J gene TRBJ2-7. TRBV21-1 is listed as a pseudogene. This CDR3 spans 15 amino acids. Here the CDR3 DNA reads TGTGCCAGCAGCCGTAAGGACAGGAGCTCCTACGAGCAGTACTTC. This translates into CASSRKDRSSYEQYF.

This clonotype was counted only a few times. The chain links TRBV11-3 to TRBJ2-5; D is perhaps TRBD1 or TRBD2 (5 bases each). CDR1 SGHNT and CDR2 YENEEA come from the germline V gene. The V and J ends lost 5 bases and 4 bases respectively, with 14 bases between them. This CDR3 spans 14 amino acids. The DNA of the CDR3 is TGTGCCAGCAGCGACCGGGGCTCGCGAGAGACCCAGTACTTC. Amino acid sequence: CASSDRGSRETQYF.

The J gene is TRBJ2-1, the V gene TRBV29-1; 13 bases fit TRBD2. Looked up from germline, CDR1 is SQVTM and CDR2 is ANQGSEA. This CDR3 is built from 13 residues. Trimming removed 6 bases from V and 8 bases from J; junction bases left unmatched: 4. CDR3 sequence reads: CSVTSGGRDEQFF. The CDR3 DNA is TGCAGCGTGACTAGCGGGGGGAGGGATGAGCAGTTCTTC.

This chain connects TRBV11-2 to TRBJ2-2; 9 positions agree with TRBD1. The CDR3 extends over 16 amino acids. The germline V gene has CDR1 SGHAT and CDR2 FQNNGV. Trimming took 5 bases from V and 1 from J; bases not matched to a gene: 5. The CDR3: CASSPGQGLNTGELFF. The CDR3 bases are TGTGCCAGCAGCCCGGGACAGGGCTTGAACACCGGGGAGCTGTTTTTT.

This clonotype came up a few times. The V gene is TRBV30, the J gene TRBJ1-2; TRBD1 agrees at 10 bases. V was clipped by 1 base and J by 6 bases; unmatched bases: 2. Germline V gene data show CDR1 as GTSNPN and CDR2 as SVGIG (reference sequence). There are 13 residues in the CDR3. DNA of the CDR3: TGTGCCTGGAGTGGCGGGACAGGGGATGGCTACACCTTC. It translates to CAWSGGTGDGYTF.

The chain combines TRBV7-9 with TRBJ1-2; a weak D match, TRBD1 (6 bases). Germline V gene sequence: CDR1 SEHNR, CDR2 FQNEAQ (reference sequence). V was trimmed by 2 bases and J by 6 bases, leaving 10 bases between them. The CDR3 covers 13 residues. The CDR3 region is CASSLLDRDGYTF. The CDR3 DNA follows: TGTGCCAGCAGCTTACTGGACAGAGATGGCTACACCTTC.

V and J are TRBV5-8 and TRBJ2-3, with 7 positions matching TRBD1. Germline V CDR1 and CDR2: SGHTS, YDEGEE. V was pared by 4 bases and J by 2 bases, with 13 bases of the junction left unmatched. The CDR3 is 17 amino acids. CDR3 sequence: CASSPGQLRRSTDTQYF. The CDR3 DNA sequence: TGTGCCAGCAGCCCGGGACAGTTGAGGCGGTCCACAGATACGCAGTATTTT.

This clonotype was found a few times. This chain joins TRBV5-6 and TRBJ2-1, with D possibly called TRBD1 or TRBD2 (5 bases each). The germline gives CDR1 SGHDT, CDR2 YYEEEE. V lost 6 bases and J 7 bases, leaving 14 bases between the germline ends. The CDR3 is 13 residues long. CDR3 region: CASKPGARNEQFF. CDR3 nucleotide sequence: TGTGCCAGCAAGCCCGGGGCGAGAAATGAGCAGTTCTTC.

The rearrangement uses TRBV7-3 and TRBJ1-1, with 11 bases that match TRBD1. The V segment lost 2 bases and the J segment 1 base; nucleotides outside the gene matches: 3. Germline lookup yields CDR1 SGHTA and CDR2 FQGTGA. The CDR3 is 16 amino acids. The CDR3 loop is CASSLFGTGGNTEAFF. CDR3 sequence (DNA): TGTGCCAGCAGCTTATTTGGGACAGGGGGGAACACTGAAGCTTTCTTT. The full variable domain, its missing parts supplied by reference TRBV7-3 and TRBJ1-1, is GAGVSQTPSNKVTEKGKYVELRCDPISGHTALYWYRQSLGQGPEFLIYFQGTGAADDSGLPNDRFFAVRPEGSVSTLKIQRTERGDSAVYLCASSLFGTGGNTEAFFGQGTRLTVV.

The chain is built from TRBV12-3 or TRBV12-4 and TRBJ2-3; D might be TRBD1 or TRBD2, each matching 5 bases. With 3 bases removed from V and 2 bases from J, the gap between germline ends came to 15 bases. This CDR3 comprises 16 residues. This CDR3 is CASSFSGWGNTDTQYF. In DNA form, the CDR3 reads TGTGCCAGCAGTTTTTCGGGCTGGGGGAACACAGATACGCAGTATTTT.

This clonotype was counted a few times. The chain employs TRBV12-3 or TRBV12-4 and TRBJ2-2, with D perhaps TRBD1 or TRBD2 (5 bases each). Trimming took off 5 bases at V and 7 bases at J, with 11 bases between the two ends. The CDR3 contains 13 residues. CDR3 nucleotide sequence: TGTGCCAGCAGTGTCGGGACGTACGGGGAGCTGTTTTTT. Encoded protein: CASSVGTYGELFF.

This clonotype appeared a few times. J is TRBJ2-2 and V is TRBV11-3, with a tentative D call TRBD2 (5 bases). V lost 5 bases and J lost 5, with 12 bases in between. The CDR3 has 14 amino acids. The V gene's germline CDR1 is SGHNT and CDR2 YENEEA. The CDR3 DNA reads TGTGCCAGCAGCCCTCCCTCGGGGACCGGGGAGCTGTTTTTT. This translates into CASSPPSGTGELFF.

The rearrangement joins TRBV20-1 to TRBJ2-1, with D perhaps matching TRBD1 (6 bases). The germline V gene has CDR1 DFQATT and CDR2 SNEGSKA (reference sequence). This CDR3 is built from 15 residues. Trimming cost V 3 bases and J 4 bases, with 16 bases left between them. In nucleotides, the CDR3 is TGCAGTGCTAGCCCATCCGGGACACCTTACAATGAGCAGTTCTTC. Translation: CSASPSGTPYNEQFF.

Only a few counts were recorded for this clonotype. V gene TRBV4-1 combines with J gene TRBJ2-1, with D perhaps TRBD2 (6 bases). The germline CDR1 and CDR2 sequences are MGHRA and YSYEKL. The length of the CDR3 is 16 residues. Trimming shortened V by 1 base and J by 2 bases, and 12 bases separated the two germline ends. The CDR3, as DNA: TGCGCCAGCAGCCAAGTCGGGGGTATCGCCTACAATGAGCAGTTCTTC. Protein product: CASSQVGGIAYNEQFF.

This clonotype has ten or more counts. In DNA, the CDR3 is TGTGCCAGCAGTTTAACTGGGGCCAACGTCCTGACTTTC. It yields the protein CASSLTGANVLTF. This chain links TRBV27 with TRBJ2-6; no reliable D call. Trimming cost V 2 bases and J 2 bases, with 1 base left between them. Germline V gives CDR1 MNHEY, CDR2 SMNVEV (reference sequence). The CDR3 runs to 13 residues. Full variable domain (missing parts from reference TRBV27 and TRBJ2-6): EAQVTQNPRYLITVTGKKLTVTCSQNMNHEYMSWYRQDPGLGLRQIYYSMNVEVTDKGDVPEGYKVSRKEKRNFPLILESPSPNQTSLYFCASSLTGANVLTFGAGSRLTVL.

This chain links TRBV20-1 with TRBJ2-3; D is undetermined. Per germline, CDR1 DFQATT and CDR2 SNEGSKA (reference sequence). This CDR3 comprises 15 residues. The V gene lost 6 bases and the J gene lost 1 base, with 17 bases spanning the gap. CDR3 nucleotide sequence: TGCAGTGCGCCCTCAGGAAACATTGGCACAGATACGCAGTATTTT. Amino acids: CSAPSGNIGTDTQYF.

This clonotype occurred a few times. The V gene is TRBV20-1, the J gene TRBJ2-1; 12 bases are a match to TRBD2. The CDR3 loop spans 16 amino acids. After removal of 3 bases from V and 0 bases from J, the junction contained 3 bases not matched to a gene. Germline V lookup: CDR1 DFQATT, CDR2 SNEGSKA (reference sequence). CDR3 sequence: CSARTSGGHSYNEQFF. For the CDR3, the DNA is TGCAGTGCTAGGACTAGCGGGGGCCACTCCTACAATGAGCAGTTCTTC.

CDR3 bases: TGTGCCAGCAGCTCAATCCCCTTTTTTTCGGAGTCCTACGAGCAGTACTTC. It translates to CASSSIPFFSESYEQYF. This chain joins TRBV7-2 and TRBJ2-7; D gene ambiguous. The CDR3 has 17 residues. V dropped 4 bases and J dropped 1 base, with 20 bases sitting between them. Germline assignment: CDR1 SGHTA and CDR2 FQGNSA. Full variable domain (outside the CDR3, taken from reference TRBV7-2 and TRBJ2-7): GAGVSQSPSNKVTEKGKDVELRCDPISGHTALYWYRQSLGQGLEFLIYFQGNSAPDKSGLPSDRFSAERTGGSVSTLTIQRTQQEDSAVYLCASSSIPFFSESYEQYFGPGTRLTVT.

The J gene is TRBJ2-2, the V gene TRBV27; D ambiguous. Germline V lookup: CDR1 MNHEY, CDR2 SMNVEV (reference sequence). With 0 bases removed from V and 3 bases from J, the gap between germline ends came to 5 bases. This CDR3 is built from 14 residues. The CDR3 bases are TGTGCCAGCAGTTTATCGTTGGACACCGGGGAGCTGTTTTTT. Protein sequence: CASSLSLDTGELFF.

The genes are TRBV12-3 or TRBV12-4 and TRBJ2-3; TRBD2 is a possible D gene (6 bases). V gave up 5 bases and J gave up 2 bases, with 17 bases separating them. The CDR3 covers 16 residues. CDR3 DNA: TGTGCCAGCAGTCCCGGGGACGGGGGAATCACAGATACGCAGTATTTT. The encoded protein is CASSPGDGGITDTQYF.

A few counts support this clonotype. The chain employs TRBV27 and TRBJ2-2, with 11 nucleotides matching TRBD2. The J segment lost 5 bases and the V segment lost 7 bases, leaving 9 bases of the junction unmatched. Germline CDR1 reads MNHEY; CDR2 reads SMNVEV (reference sequence). The CDR3 runs to 16 residues. CDR3 nucleotide sequence: TGTGCCAGCACGTCTAGCGGGGGGCTAATTACCGGGGAGCTGTTTTTT. Its translation is CASTSSGGLITGELFF.

This sequence joins TRBV20-1 and TRBJ2-7; no firm D call. Trimming took off 4 bases at V and 2 bases at J, with 15 bases between the two ends. This CDR3 has 14 residues. Germline CDR1 DFQATT, CDR2 SNEGSKA (reference sequence). The CDR3 loop is CSANPARTAYEQYF. The CDR3 DNA reads as TGCAGTGCTAACCCGGCCCGAACGGCCTACGAGCAGTACTTC.

This clonotype was counted a few times. This chain connects TRBV6-5 to TRBJ2-1; D not resolved. The length of the CDR3 is 12 residues. Germline CDR1 reads MNHEY; CDR2 reads SVGAGI. Trimming left V 7 bases short and J 9 bases short, with 13 bases between. For the CDR3, the DNA is TGTGCCAGCACCGACTTTAACGGTGAGCAGTTCTTC. Encoded protein: CASTDFNGEQFF.

This clonotype was observed a handful of times. The chain recombines TRBV6-5 with TRBJ1-5; D possibly corresponds to TRBD1 (5 bases). V was pared by 4 bases and J by 4 bases, with 8 bases between. Germline CDR1 is MNHEY and CDR2 is SVGAGI. The CDR3 is made up of 13 amino acids. DNA of the CDR3: TGTGCCAGCAGTTCAGGGTGGAATCAGCCCCAGCATTTT. Protein sequence: CASSSGWNQPQHF.

The chain employs TRBV30 and TRBJ1-1; D not certain. The CDR3 totals 13 residues. Trimming removed 4 bases from V and 3 bases from J, with 12 bases in between. Per germline, CDR1 GTSNPN and CDR2 SVGIG (reference sequence). CDR3 region: CAWTATTHTEAFF. CDR3 DNA: TGTGCCTGGACCGCAACAACCCACACTGAAGCTTTCTTT.

This rearrangement joins TRBV20-1 to TRBJ2-7; 7 positions match TRBD2. The germline gives CDR1 DFQATT, CDR2 SNEGSKA (reference sequence). The CDR3 contains 14 residues. The trim removed 6 bases at V and 3 bases at J, leaving 11 bases unmatched. Written as DNA, the CDR3 is TGCAGTGCCCTCAGCGGGGAAGGGTTCTACGAGCAGTACTTC. It translates to CSALSGEGFYEQYF.

This clonotype appeared many times. This sequence joins TRBV5-5 and TRBJ1-2, with TRBD1 as a possible D gene (6 bases). The V end was cut by 4 bases, the J end by 4 bases, with 17 bases between. Germline V CDR1 and CDR2: SGHKS, YYEKEE (reference sequence). The CDR3 is made up of 15 amino acids. The DNA of the CDR3 is TGTGCCAGCAGCCCCGAGGACAGCCTCCTCTATGGCTACACCTTC. It codes for CASSPEDSLLYGYTF.